These 12 T cell receptor beta chains were all obtained from the same sample, sequenced in a study of blood T cell repertoires in COVID-19. Clones were read by immunoSEQ multiplex PCR, and TCRdb kept only the in-frame ones, dropping some. The sample lists approximately 120,000 clones; 92% were seen once. The specimen was peripheral blood. The receptors come from a man aged 45-65 years with COVID-19, enrolled during active disease.

This clone came up once. This chain connects TRBV4-3 to TRBJ2-2, with D unresolved. Germline assignment: CDR1 LGHNA and CDR2 YSLEER. The CDR3 is 14 amino acids. Deletions cut 1 base from V and 4 bases from J, with 7 bases between. The CDR3 sequence is CASSQARFTGELFF. DNA of the CDR3: TGCGCCAGCAGCCAAGCTAGGTTCACCGGGGAGCTGTTTTTT.

This clone was seen a single time. The chain uses TRBV6-2 or TRBV6-3 and TRBJ1-1; D is unresolved. Per germline, CDR1 MNHEY and CDR2 SVGEGT. CDR3 size: 13 residues. The germline V and J ends were trimmed by 1 base and 4 bases, with 7 bases remaining between them. CDR3 in amino acids: CASSYLRGTEAFF. The CDR3 DNA is TGTGCCAGCAGTTACTTACGGGGCACTGAAGCTTTCTTT.

V is TRBV5-1 and J is TRBJ2-3; D gene unclear. The length of the CDR3 is 14 residues. Germline-derived CDR1 and CDR2 are SGHRS and YFSETQ. Trimming cost V 4 bases and J 0 bases, with 9 bases left between them. CDR3 residues: CASSVGDSTDTQYF. The CDR3 bases are TGCGCCAGCAGCGTAGGAGATAGCACAGATACGCAGTATTTT.

The rearrangement links TRBV7-9 to TRBJ2-7; D is possibly TRBD1 (6 bases). The germline CDR1 and CDR2 sequences are SEHNR and FQNEAQ (reference sequence). This CDR3 spans 14 amino acids. Trimming removed 4 bases at V and 2 bases at J, with 12 bases between. The CDR3 DNA follows: TGTGCCAGCAGCTCTTCGACAGGAACCTACGAGCAGTACGTC. Its protein product is CASSSSTGTYEQYV.

A note on this clone: Other DNA sequences from this sample encode an identical CDR3 as well. The chain couples TRBV19 to TRBJ2-3, with 7 bases matching TRBD2. V lost 4 bases, J lost 3 bases, and 4 bases stayed unmatched. The CDR3 loop spans 14 amino acids. Germline CDR1 is LNHDA and CDR2 is SQIVND (reference sequence). The CDR3 sequence: CASSSSGSTDTQYF. The CDR3 bases are TGTGCCAGTAGTAGTAGCGGGTCGACAGATACGCAGTATTTT.

The chain joins TRBV24-1 to TRBJ2-7; 7 nucleotides agree with TRBD1. The germline CDR1 and CDR2 sequences are KGHDR and SFDVKD. With V trimmed by 7 bases and J by 0 bases, 5 bases remained unmatched. CDR3 length: 14 residues. The DNA of the CDR3 is TGTGCCACCAGGACCGGGACAGCCTCCTACGAGCAGTACTTC. It encodes CATRTGTASYEQYF.

In its sample, this clone was seen a few times. The chain combines TRBV28 with TRBJ2-1, with TRBD1 matching over 8 bases. The V gene's germline CDR1 is MDHEN and CDR2 SYDVKM. Trimming at V came to 5 bases and at J to 8 bases, leaving 8 bases not matched to a gene. There are 14 residues in the CDR3. CDR3 coding DNA: TGTGCCAGCAGTCGACGGACAGGGTACGATGAGCAGTTCTTC. Amino acid sequence: CASSRRTGYDEQFF.

For the CDR3, the DNA is TGCGCCAGCAGCTTGGGGTATGGACAGGGGGTATCAACAGATACGCAGTATTTT. Translated, it gives CASSLGYGQGVSTDTQYF. V and J are TRBV5-1 and TRBJ2-3; 10 bases align to TRBD1. V dropped 0 bases and J dropped 3; count of bases not matched to a gene: 10. CDR1 is SGHRS, CDR2 YFSETQ, per germline. CDR3 length: 18 amino acids.

The CDR3 sequence: CASSFLDRETQYF. CDR3 coding DNA: TGTGCCAGCAGTTTCCTCGATCGGGAGACCCAGTACTTC. The chain recombines TRBV28 with TRBJ2-5; D uncertain. The germline V and J ends were trimmed by 3 bases and 5 bases, with 10 bases remaining between them. Germline V lookup: CDR1 MDHEN, CDR2 SYDVKM. This CDR3 has 13 residues.

The chain combines TRBV19 with TRBJ2-5, with 9 nucleotides matching TRBD2. V shed 7 bases, J shed 2 bases, and the junction held 11 bases outside the gene matches. The germline CDR1 and CDR2 sequences are LNHDA and SQIVND (reference sequence). CDR3 length equals 16 residues. In nucleotides, the CDR3 is TGTGCCAGTAAACCTTATAGCGGGAGTGGTCAAGAGACCCAGTACTTC. This gives the protein CASKPYSGSGQETQYF.

V and J are TRBV24-1 and TRBJ1-5, with 9 bases aligning to TRBD1. Trimming removed 3 bases from V and 2 bases from J; junction bases left unmatched: 1. Germline V gives CDR1 KGHDR, CDR2 SFDVKD. The CDR3 runs 15 residues. The CDR3 sequence: CATSDRTGGNQPQHF. As DNA, the CDR3 is TGTGCCACCAGTGATCGGACAGGGGGCAATCAGCCCCAGCATTTT.

V gene TRBV2 combines with J gene TRBJ2-4; a weak D match, TRBD1 (6 bases). CDR3 length equals 12 residues. V lost 8 bases, J lost 4 bases, and 9 bases lay in between. Germline assignment: CDR1 SNHLY and CDR2 FYNNEI. CDR3 protein: CASGTGKNIQYF. The CDR3 bases are TGTGCCAGCGGCACAGGGAAAAACATTCAGTACTTC. Using reference TRBV2 and TRBJ2-4 for the parts outside the CDR3, the full variable domain is EPEVTQTPSHQVTQMGQEVILRCVPISNHLYFYWYRQILGQKVEFLVSFYNNEISEKSEIFDDQFSVERPDGSNFTLKIRSTKLEDSAMYFCASGTGKNIQYFGAGTRLSVL.